This T cell receptor beta chain was identified in a study of CD8+CD57+ T cells in acquired aplastic anemia. Turning to the study itself: Mean DNA quantity obtained from sorted CD4+ and CD8+ cells was 3 to 3.5 ug.

CDR3 size: 15 residues. Germline-derived CDR1 and CDR2 are LNHNV and YYDKDF (reference sequence). Trimming stripped 0 bases from V and 5 bases from J, with 11 bases between. Findings and caveats of the study: CD8+ Simpson's diversity in patients was not significantly different from that in controls. Between patients and controls, around 31 CD8+ CDR3 sequences were found in common.

Patients chosen for sequencing had shown CD8+CD57+ cell expansion by flow cytometry. Genomic DNA acted as the template from which TCR beta VDJ combination and CDR3 sequence profiling were carried out. TCRdb reprocessed the reads with MiXCR, giving one entry per CDR3 protein. The sample lists about half a million distinct CDR3 sequences; roughly a third were seen once. In the case of this clonotype: Its target is not known.

This clonotype was obtained from a human donor with aplastic anemia. The source material was sorted CD4+, CD8+, or CD8+CD57+ T cells (not recorded which) from PBMCs. The chain joins TRBV15 to TRBJ2-4; possibly TRBD2 for D (5 bases). CDR3: CATSRDRTYENIQYF. CDR3 in DNA: TGTGCCACCAGCAGAGATAGGACTTATGAAAACATTCAGTACTTC. Using reference TRBV15 and TRBJ2-4 for the parts outside the CDR3, the full variable domain is DAMVIQNPRYQVTQFGKPVTLSCSQTLNHNVMYWYQQKSSQAPKLLFHYYDKDFNNEADTPDNFQSRRPNTSFCFLDIRSPGLGDTAMYLCATSRDRTYENIQYFGAGTRLSVL.